The 11 T cell receptor beta chains below come from one sample, sequenced in a study of blood T cell repertoires in COVID-19. Clones were read by immunoSEQ multiplex PCR, and TCRdb kept only the in-frame ones, dropping some. The data contain roughly 46,000 clones, 80% to 90% of them singletons. The sample consisted of peripheral blood. These receptors came from a human donor in a cohort sampled during active COVID-19.

The CDR3 bases are TGTGCCAGCAGTTTATTCCCCCCTAGCGCGAGCACAGATACGCAGTATTTT. As protein: CASSLFPPSASTDTQYF. This chain uses TRBV28 with TRBJ2-3, with a possible D match to TRBD2 (6 bases). Per the germline V gene, CDR1 is MDHEN and CDR2 is SYDVKM. Trimming cost V 1 base and J 0 bases, with 14 bases left between them. This CDR3 is built from 17 residues.

This clone was recorded only once. The chain is built from TRBV6-5 and TRBJ1-2, with 8 bases fitting TRBD1. Germline CDR1 and CDR2: MNHEY and SVGAGI. The CDR3 runs 14 residues. Trimming cost V 7 bases and J 5 bases; bases outside gene matches: 9. In DNA, the CDR3 is TGTGCCAGCAAGCCGACAGGGGATTATTATGGCTACACCTTC. Encoded protein: CASKPTGDYYGYTF.

This chain connects TRBV4-2 to TRBJ1-2; 11 nucleotides line up with TRBD1. The ends lost 0 bases at V and 5 bases at J; junction bases unmatched: 5. Germline V lookup: CDR1 LGHNA, CDR2 YNFKEQ. CDR3 length: 16 amino acids. CDR3 sequence reads: CASSQEGTGGLYGYTF. The CDR3 nucleotides are TGTGCCAGCAGCCAAGAAGGGACAGGGGGATTGTATGGCTACACCTTC.

The chain carries TRBV29-1 and TRBJ2-7; 7 bases map to TRBD1. J lost 11 bases, V lost 7 bases, and 17 bases had no gene match. This CDR3 has 13 residues. Germline CDR1 SQVTM, CDR2 ANQGSEA. The CDR3 reads CSAPGQDSLLEYF. DNA for the CDR3: TGCAGCGCCCCAGGACAGGATTCCCTCCTTGAGTACTTC.

The rearrangement joins TRBV5-1 to TRBJ1-2; D ambiguous. Germline-derived CDR1 and CDR2 are SGHRS and YFSETQ. V was cut by 0 bases and J by 5 bases, with 11 bases left in between. The CDR3 spans 14 residues. The CDR3 reads CASSLGGLGYGYTF. CDR3 coding DNA: TGCGCCAGCAGCTTGGGAGGGCTCGGGTATGGCTACACCTTC.

This chain links TRBV9 with TRBJ2-1; 7 positions agree with TRBD2. The CDR3 is 14 residues long. Germline V gene lookup returns CDR1 SGDLS and CDR2 YYNGEE. Trimming took 0 bases from V and 9 from J; bases not matched to a gene: 6. The CDR3 protein is CASSVDQGGSEQFF. Written as DNA, the CDR3 is TGTGCCAGCAGCGTAGATCAGGGAGGGAGTGAGCAGTTCTTC.

The chain is built from TRBV18 and TRBJ2-3, with 8 bases that match TRBD2. CDR1 KGHSH and CDR2 LQKENI come from the germline V gene. The V and J ends lost 2 bases and 1 base, in that order; junction bases with no gene match: 5. The CDR3 totals 16 residues. The CDR3 DNA is TGTGCCAGCTCACCATCGGCGGGGGGTGGCACAGATACGCAGTATTTT. Amino acids: CASSPSAGGGTDTQYF.

The CDR3 nucleotides read TGCAGCGTTGAAGTGAGACAGGGGGCTTCGAACACTGAAGCTTTCTTT. It codes for CSVEVRQGASNTEAFF. The V gene is TRBV29-1, the J gene TRBJ1-1; 10 bases fit TRBD1. Germline-derived CDR1 and CDR2 are SQVTM and ANQGSEA. The CDR3 runs 16 residues. V lost 1 base, J lost 1 base, and 6 bases stayed unmatched.

The J gene is TRBJ2-6, the V gene TRBV11-2; TRBD1 matches 9 bases. The V gene end was trimmed by 4 bases and the J gene end by 3 bases; junction bases not matched to a gene: 4. The CDR3 is 16 amino acids. CDR1 and CDR2 from the germline V gene are SGHAT and FQNNGV. The CDR3 DNA sequence: TGTGCCAGCAGCTCCCGGGACAGGGATGGGGCCAACGTCCTGACTTTC. This encodes CASSSRDRDGANVLTF.

The rearrangement links TRBV10-3 to TRBJ2-1, with 11 bases matching TRBD1. The CDR3 length is 16 residues. The germline V gene has CDR1 ENHRY and CDR2 SYGVKD. J lost 5 bases, V lost 6 bases, and 9 bases had no gene match. Here the CDR3 reads CAIRDPGTGGDNEQFF. The CDR3 bases are TGTGCCATCAGGGACCCCGGGACAGGGGGGGACAATGAGCAGTTCTTC.

The CDR3 sequence is CASSSLTGELFF. The CDR3, as DNA: TGTGCCAGCAGTTCCCTTACCGGGGAGCTGTTTTTT. This rearrangement joins TRBV28 to TRBJ2-2; D call uncertain. Between the trimmed V and J ends, which lost 4 bases and 5 bases, there was a span of 5 bases. The germline V gene encodes CDR1 MDHEN and CDR2 SYDVKM. This CDR3 has 12 residues.